The 22 T cell receptor beta chains below were found in one sample sequenced in a study of stem cell transplantation in POMP-related autoinflammatory disease. Profiled with immunoSEQ multiplex PCR; TCRdb holds only in-frame clones, not every one. The sample holds more than 20,000 clones, more than 75% seen once. The sample was CD4+ T cells from PBMCs, taken before stem cell transplantation. Receptors originate from a human donor with POMP-related autoinflammation and immune dysregulation (PRAID).

The chain links TRBV4-2 to TRBJ2-2; 15 bases fit TRBD2. The V and J ends lost 4 bases and 4 bases, in that order; junction bases with no gene match: 10. Germline V gene data show CDR1 as LGHNA and CDR2 as YNFKEQ. This CDR3 region has 19 residues. The CDR3 DNA reads as TGTGCCAGCAGCCCTTTTTTGGGACTAGCGGGAGGTAGCACCGGGGAGCTGTTTTTT. Protein product: CASSPFLGLAGGSTGELFF.

The rearrangement links TRBV6-6 to TRBJ2-2; weak D call: TRBD1 (6 bases). Trimming stripped 6 bases from V and 0 bases from J, with 11 bases between. This CDR3 is 15 amino acids long. Germline CDR1 is MNHNY and CDR2 is SVGAGI (reference sequence). This CDR3 is CASSSEGANTGELFF. The CDR3 DNA reads TGTGCCAGCAGCTCAGAGGGGGCGAACACCGGGGAGCTGTTTTTT.

This rearrangement joins TRBV9 to TRBJ2-7; D gene unclear. The germline gives CDR1 SGDLS, CDR2 YYNGEE. The V gene lost 2 bases and the J gene lost 0 bases, with 6 bases spanning the gap. CDR3 length: 13 residues. The CDR3: CASSVAGSYEQYF. The DNA of the CDR3 is TGTGCCAGCAGCGTCGCAGGCTCCTACGAGCAGTACTTC.

This chain uses TRBV14 with TRBJ2-3; tentatively, D is TRBD2 (5 bases). The CDR3 totals 15 residues. CDR1 is SGHDN and CDR2 is FVKESK in the germline V gene. Trimming left V 2 bases short and J 1 base short, with 10 bases between. The DNA for the CDR3 is TGTGCCAGCAGCCAATCAGGACTTGGCACAGATACGCAGTATTTT. This sequence encodes CASSQSGLGTDTQYF.

V is TRBV10-3 and J is TRBJ2-3; D is perhaps TRBD1 or TRBD2 (5 bases each). CDR3 size: 14 residues. V lost 0 bases, J lost 9 bases, and 13 bases lay in between. Germline CDR1 is ENHRY and CDR2 is SYGVKD. Here the CDR3 DNA reads TGTGCCATCAGTGAGTCGATAGTGGGGGACACGCAGTATTTT. It codes for CAISESIVGDTQYF.

This clone came up once. This rearrangement joins TRBV7-9 to TRBJ2-7; 7 bases line up with TRBD2. V shed 5 bases and J 7 bases; nucleotides not matched to a gene: 11. The germline CDR1 and CDR2 sequences are SEHNR and FQNEAQ (reference sequence). The length of the CDR3 is 14 residues. The CDR3 coding sequence is TGTGCCAGCAGCCAGCATAGGTCCGGGGGGGAGCAGTACTTC. Translating it yields CASSQHRSGGEQYF.

The rearrangement links TRBV9 to TRBJ2-5, with D perhaps matching TRBD1 (7 bases). Germline CDR1 is SGDLS and CDR2 is YYNGEE. The CDR3 is 14 residues long. Trimming took off 0 bases at V and 5 bases at J, with 11 bases between the two ends. CDR3 nucleotides: TGTGCCAGCAGCGTAGCGGCAGGGGGGGAGACCCAGTACTTC. This sequence encodes CASSVAAGGETQYF.

The gene calls are TRBV2 and TRBJ2-1, with 11 bases lining up with TRBD2. This CDR3 has 15 amino acids. V shed 3 bases, J shed 7 bases, and the junction held 5 bases outside the gene matches. Germline V gene data show CDR1 as SNHLY and CDR2 as FYNNEI. CDR3 loop: CASSEASGRPNEQFF. The CDR3 nucleotides are TGTGCCAGCAGTGAGGCTAGCGGGAGGCCTAATGAGCAGTTCTTC.

The V gene is TRBV2, the J gene TRBJ1-3, with D maybe TRBD1 (6 bases). Trimming removed 5 bases at V and 2 bases at J, with 13 bases between. CDR1 and CDR2 from the germline V gene are SNHLY and FYNNEI. CDR3 length: 15 residues. The CDR3: CASSTGSFTGNTIYF. Written as DNA, the CDR3 is TGTGCCAGCAGTACAGGGTCATTTACTGGAAACACCATATATTTT.

The chain carries TRBV28 and TRBJ2-1; possible D gene TRBD2, 5 bases. This CDR3 is built from 18 residues. Germline CDR1 MDHEN, CDR2 SYDVKM. Trimming cost V 4 bases and J 7 bases, with 26 bases left between them. The CDR3 protein is CASSSPLLTGISSNEQFF. In DNA, the CDR3 is TGTGCCAGCAGTTCCCCCCTTTTAACGGGAATTTCTTCAAATGAGCAGTTCTTC.

This clone turned up a few times. J is TRBJ1-5 and V is TRBV28; D possibly corresponds to TRBD1 (5 bases). V gave up 3 bases and J gave up 3 bases, with 12 bases separating them. CDR1 is MDHEN and CDR2 is SYDVKM in the germline V gene. CDR3 size: 15 residues. CDR3: CASSFYGTPNQPQHF. Written as DNA, the CDR3 is TGTGCCAGCAGTTTCTATGGGACGCCCAATCAGCCCCAGCATTTT.

The chain combines TRBV19 with TRBJ2-3, with D perhaps TRBD1 (5 bases). V lost 2 bases to trimming and J lost 4 bases, with 10 bases between them. This CDR3 spans 14 amino acids. Germline V CDR1 and CDR2: LNHDA, SQIVND (reference sequence). CDR3 sequence reads: CASSITGVADTQYF. The CDR3 coding sequence is TGTGCCAGTAGTATAACAGGTGTGGCAGATACGCAGTATTTT.

This clone was seen just once. J is TRBJ1-1 and V is TRBV4-2; D may be TRBD1 (5 bases). Trimming removed 0 bases at V and 3 bases at J, with 5 bases between. Per germline, CDR1 LGHNA and CDR2 YNFKEQ. There are 13 residues in the CDR3. The CDR3 region has the DNA TGTGCCAGCAGCCAAGACAGGGACACTGAAGCTTTCTTT. As protein: CASSQDRDTEAFF.

DNA for the CDR3: TGTGCCAGCAAAATGAACACCTACGAGCAGTACTTC. Residues: CASKMNTYEQYF. The genes are TRBV2 and TRBJ2-7, with D hard to call. CDR1 SNHLY and CDR2 FYNNEI come from the germline V gene. The V end lost 7 bases, the J end lost 2 bases, and 9 bases lay between the germline ends. The length of the CDR3 is 12 residues.

The sample holds a few counts of this clone. This chain joins TRBV5-4 and TRBJ1-2; 7 bases line up with TRBD1. V gave up 8 bases and J gave up 7 bases; unmatched junction bases: 5. This CDR3 comprises 11 residues. Germline V gene sequence: CDR1 SGHNT, CDR2 YYREEE (reference sequence). The CDR3 bases are TGTGCCAGAGACAGGGTCGGTGGCTACACCTTC. Translating it yields CARDRVGGYTF.

J is TRBJ2-7 and V is TRBV11-2, with TRBD1 matching over 7 bases. The trim removed 5 bases at V and 6 bases at J, leaving 7 bases unmatched. Looked up from germline, CDR1 is SGHAT and CDR2 is FQNNGV. The CDR3 is 13 residues long. This chain's CDR3 is CASSLGQRGEQYF. The CDR3 nucleotides read TGTGCCAGCAGCCTGGGACAGAGGGGCGAGCAGTACTTC.

The rearrangement links TRBV7-2 to TRBJ2-1; the D is unclear. CDR1 SGHTA and CDR2 FQGNSA come from the germline V gene. V lost 2 bases, J lost 7 bases, and 12 bases lay in between. This CDR3 spans 14 amino acids. CDR3 nucleotides: TGTGCCAGCAGCTTATTCAGGTCCCGTAATGAGCAGTTCTTC. It translates to CASSLFRSRNEQFF.

The chain's CDR3 is CSARDVIGYTF. For the CDR3, the DNA is TGCAGTGCTAGAGATGTCATTGGCTACACCTTC. V usage is TRBV20-1 and J usage is TRBJ1-2; D unclear. This CDR3 has 11 residues. CDR1 and CDR2 from the germline V gene are DFQATT and SNEGSKA (reference sequence). V gave up 0 bases and J gave up 7 bases, with 6 bases separating them.

The gene calls are TRBV30 and TRBJ1-1; the match to TRBD1 covers 8 bases. V shed 1 base, J shed 10 bases, and the junction held 8 bases outside the gene matches. Germline V gene lookup returns CDR1 GTSNPN and CDR2 SVGIG (reference sequence). The CDR3 spans 13 residues. The DNA for the CDR3 is TGTGCCTGGAGTGCCCTTCAGGGGGCAATAGCTTTCTTT. Encoded protein: CAWSALQGAIAFF.

In this sample, this clone turned up a few times. CDR3 in amino acids: CASSLALGYSREQYF. The CDR3 DNA sequence: TGTGCCAGCAGCTTAGCGCTGGGGTACTCACGCGAGCAGTACTTC. The gene calls are TRBV7-8 and TRBJ2-7, with unresolved D. The V gene's germline CDR1 is SGHVS and CDR2 FQNEAQ. Trimming removed 0 bases from V and 6 bases from J, with 15 bases in between. This CDR3 region has 15 residues.

The chain employs TRBV18 and TRBJ2-7; D is ambiguous. The V and J ends lost 3 bases and 3 bases respectively, with 15 bases between them. Germline V lookup: CDR1 KGHSH, CDR2 LQKENI. The CDR3 is 15 residues long. The CDR3 here is CASSPIQEASYEQYF. The CDR3 DNA reads TGTGCCAGCTCACCGATCCAGGAAGCGAGCTACGAGCAGTACTTC.

V is TRBV9 and J is TRBJ1-2; maybe TRBD1 (5 bases). Germline CDR1 and CDR2: SGDLS and YYNGEE. There are 12 residues in the CDR3. V shed 4 bases and J shed 7 bases, with 11 bases lying between them. CDR3 loop: CASSTDSGGYTF. The CDR3 DNA reads TGTGCCAGCAGCACCGACAGTGGTGGCTACACCTTC.